This T cell receptor beta chain was observed in a study of blood T cell repertoires in COVID-19 (dated by TCRdb to about 2020). Background for the entire study: Samples from collaborators originated in the United States, Italy and Spain and spanned both the acute and convalescent phases of COVID-19. Samples were obtained from the ongoing ImmuneRACE study (first 160 participants) and from over 1,000 subjects provided by 6 global collaborators. HLA class I and class II types, where available, came from metadata supplied by the sample provider rather than from assay-based typing. The material from the prospective study consisted of cDNA or gDNA derived from T cells, B-cell-depleted T cells, or PBMCs. A de-identified subject ID, COVID-19 status, age in years and sex were almost always included in the sample metadata. The repertoires were released in a freely available public database meant as a resource for research on the immune response to SARS-CoV-2. Deeply sampled blood TCRbeta repertoires from subjects exposed to, actively infected with, or recovered from COVID-19 were included in the dataset. The paper's findings and limits, for the study overall: The quantity of clinical and demographic metadata differed by source and by participant and was supplied without curation.

Comments on this clone: Its antigen is unknown. Within one base of it there is no much larger clone, and no base qualities were kept.

Each collaborating institution followed its own protocols to collect whole blood in K2EDTA tubes. For TCRbeta analysis, collaborator samples were shipped as frozen whole blood, as isolated PBMCs, or as DNA extracted from either sample type. CDR3 length: 15 amino acids, cysteine to phenylalanine. The only DNA kept is the CDR3, 45 bases in frame from the first base. CDR1 SGHRS and CDR2 YFSETQ are derived from the germline V gene. Clipping removes 1 base from V and 6 bases from J, with 7 as the unmatched junction base count. TCRbeta CDR3 regions were amplified from genomic DNA using the immunoSEQ Assay, a bias-controlled multiplex PCR. Processing in the source paper ran as follows. The number of nucleated cells in each sample was estimated from the amplification of reference gene primers within the assay. To quantify the absolute abundance of each unique TCRbeta CDR3 rearrangement, sequence reads were collapsed and filtered. Productive Simpson clonality was computed per sample as the square root of Simpson's diversity index over productive rearrangements. The source is immuneACCESS, and TCRdb retained only in-frame sequences with V and J called. Part of the clones is not carried over; for the studies checked, unresolved V genes explain less than half of this, and the remainder is unexplained. The V and J calls and clone size are taken from that table; D and trimming were inferred from the DNA. The sample records roughly 97,000 clones, approximately 80% of which are singletons. The ten largest clones capture more than 9% of the sample.

The material sequenced was peripheral blood. The rearrangement joined TRBV5-1 to TRBJ2-1, and TRBD2 aligns with 7 junction nucleotides. This TCR derives from a man aged 70 or older with acute or convalescent COVID-19. In nucleotide form, the sequence is TGCGCCAGCAGCTTGTGGACTAGTCGGGGCAATGAGCAGTTCTTC. It specifies CASSLWTSRGNEQFF.